The 8 T cell receptor beta chains below come from one sample, sequenced in a study of blood T cell repertoires in COVID-19. Profiled with immunoSEQ multiplex PCR; TCRdb holds only in-frame clones, not every one. The repertoire consists of approximately 40,000 clones, with about 85% occurring once and the leading ten covering around 4.5%. Source material: peripheral blood. The receptors here all came from a man in his 60s with COVID-19, enrolled during active disease.

The chain links TRBV5-5 to TRBJ1-2, with 8 bases fitting TRBD1. The CDR3 is made up of 14 amino acids. V was pared by 3 bases and J by 4 bases, with 5 bases of the junction left unmatched. The germline V gene encodes CDR1 SGHKS and CDR2 YYEKEE (reference sequence). The CDR3 sequence: CASSSTGEFYGYTF. As DNA, the CDR3 is TGTGCCAGCAGCTCGACAGGGGAGTTCTATGGCTACACCTTC.

Here the CDR3 reads CASSPGQLRDEQFF. CDR3 in DNA: TGTGCCAGCAGCCCCGGACAGTTACGGGATGAGCAGTTCTTC. The J gene is TRBJ2-1, the V gene TRBV3-1 (or the pseudogene TRBV3-2); tentative D call: TRBD1 (6 bases). Trimming removed 4 bases from V and 8 bases from J, with 15 bases in between. CDR3 length: 14 amino acids. CDR1 and CDR2 from the germline V gene are LGHDT and YNNKEL (reference sequence).

The V and J genes are TRBV7-2 and TRBJ2-1; 9 nucleotides match TRBD2. The CDR3 contains 16 residues. Germline loops: CDR1 SGHTA, CDR2 FQGNSA. Trimming took 4 bases from V and 4 from J; bases not matched to a gene: 8. CDR3 sequence (DNA): TGTGCCAGCAGCTCGCAAGCGGGAGGCGGATACAATGAGCAGTTCTTC. Translated: CASSSQAGGGYNEQFF.

The chain employs TRBV19 and TRBJ1-5; 7 positions agree with TRBD1. The ends lost 4 bases at V and 3 bases at J; junction bases unmatched: 6. The CDR3 has 15 amino acids. Looked up from germline, CDR1 is LNHDA and CDR2 is SQIVND (reference sequence). CDR3 protein: CASSSRQGPNQPQHF. In DNA form, the CDR3 reads TGTGCCAGTAGTAGTAGACAGGGCCCCAATCAGCCCCAGCATTTT.

The gene calls are TRBV20-1 and TRBJ2-1; 14 nucleotides line up with TRBD2. With V trimmed by 3 bases and J by 7 bases, 11 bases remained unmatched. The CDR3 is 17 amino acids. Germline lookup yields CDR1 DFQATT and CDR2 SNEGSKA (reference sequence). In DNA, the CDR3 is TGCAGTGCTAGTTCACCTACCGGGACTAGCGGGAGTAATGAGCAGTTCTTC. It yields the protein CSASSPTGTSGSNEQFF.

This clone was picked up one time. The chain combines TRBV18 with TRBJ2-2; D is unclear. This CDR3 has 14 amino acids. Deletions cut 2 bases from V and 0 bases from J, with 4 bases between. Germline V gene data show CDR1 as KGHSH and CDR2 as LQKENI. DNA for the CDR3: TGTGCCAGCTCACCAGCGGCGAACACCGGGGAGCTGTTTTTT. Protein: CASSPAANTGELFF.

The chain uses TRBV27 and TRBJ2-5; no clear D. The ends were cut back, 6 bases at V and 9 bases at J, with 20 bases in the middle. The CDR3 is made up of 14 amino acids. Germline CDR1 reads MNHEY; CDR2 reads SMNVEV (reference sequence). CDR3 DNA sequence: TGTGCCAGCAGACCTTTTTGGGCCCTCACGGCCCAGTACTTC. This codes for CASRPFWALTAQYF.

The chain has TRBV6-1 and TRBJ2-1; TRBD1 agrees at 9 bases. The V segment lost 2 bases and the J segment 6 bases; nucleotides outside the gene matches: 2. The CDR3 is made up of 14 amino acids. CDR1 is MNHNS and CDR2 is SASEGT in the germline V gene. In DNA form, the CDR3 reads TGTGCCAGCAGTGAAACGACAGGGGGCAATGAGCAGTTCTTC. It codes for CASSETTGGNEQFF.